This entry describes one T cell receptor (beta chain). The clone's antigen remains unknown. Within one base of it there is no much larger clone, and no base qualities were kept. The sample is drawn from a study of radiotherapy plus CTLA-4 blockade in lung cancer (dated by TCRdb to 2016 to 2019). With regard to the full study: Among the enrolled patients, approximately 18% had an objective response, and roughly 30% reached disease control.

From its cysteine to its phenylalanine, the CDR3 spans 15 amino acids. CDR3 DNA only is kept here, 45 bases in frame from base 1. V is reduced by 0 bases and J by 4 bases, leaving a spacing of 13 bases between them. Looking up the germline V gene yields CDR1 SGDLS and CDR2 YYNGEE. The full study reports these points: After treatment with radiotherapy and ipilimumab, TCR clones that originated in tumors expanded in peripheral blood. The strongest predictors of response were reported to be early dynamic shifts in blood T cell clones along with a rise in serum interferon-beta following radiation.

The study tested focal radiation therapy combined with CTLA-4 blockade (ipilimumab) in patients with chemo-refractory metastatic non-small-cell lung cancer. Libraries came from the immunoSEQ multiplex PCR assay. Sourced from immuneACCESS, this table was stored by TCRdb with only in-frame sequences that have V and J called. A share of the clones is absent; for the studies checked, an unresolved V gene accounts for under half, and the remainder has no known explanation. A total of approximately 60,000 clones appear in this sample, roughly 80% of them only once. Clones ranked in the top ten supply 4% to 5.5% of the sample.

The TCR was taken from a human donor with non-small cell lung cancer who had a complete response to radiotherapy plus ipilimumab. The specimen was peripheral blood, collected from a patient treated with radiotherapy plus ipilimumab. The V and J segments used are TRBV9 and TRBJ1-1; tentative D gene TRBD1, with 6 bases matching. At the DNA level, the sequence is TGTGCCAGCAGCGTAGGGGTGGACAGTTTCACTGAAGCTTTCTTT. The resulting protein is CASSVGVDSFTEAFF.